Here is one TCR beta chain with its context. Its antigen remains unknown. The sample is drawn from a study of response to subunit inactivated influenza vaccine. The study, taken as a whole, reports: Seasonal influenza vaccination, on each occasion, was suggested by the authors to recruit few new T cells.

Germline assignment: CDR1 SGHVS and CDR2 FNYEAQ. The CDR3 has 16 residues. Trimming removed 2 bases from V and 4 bases from J, with 17 bases in between. TCRdb re-called the RT-PCR reads through MiXCR, storing one row per CDR3 protein. The table includes about 700,000 distinct CDR3 sequences, approximately 15% detected once. The sample in question was PBMCs from blood, obtained 14 to 15 days before vaccination. The J gene is TRBJ2-5, the V gene TRBV7-6, with D maybe TRBD1 (6 bases). This receptor was taken from a man in his fifties or sixties who received an inactivated influenza vaccine. CDR3 region: CASSLPSGGGRETQYF. The DNA for the CDR3 is TGTGCCAGCAGCTTACCTAGTGGGGGCGGACGAGAGACCCAGTACTTC. The whole variable domain, filled in from reference TRBV7-6 and TRBJ2-5, reads GAGVSQSPRYKVTKRGQDVALRCDPISGHVSLYWYRQALGQGPEFLTYFNYEAQQDKSGLPNDRFSAERPEGSISTLTIQRTEQRDSAMYRCASSLPSGGGRETQYFGPGTRLLVL.